This paragraph reports one TCR beta chain. Its antigen is not yet known. No base quality information exists; no much larger clone differs at one position. The trial excluded patients who had a history of autoimmune disease or were on systemic immunosuppression. Peripheral blood for TCR sequencing was drawn from every dose cohort at baseline, at cycle 4 day 1 and at cycle 7 day 1. Samples were obtained from an open-label, multicenter, first-in-human phase I dose-escalation trial of ivuxolimab. Adults with locally advanced or metastatic melanoma, renal cell carcinoma, hepatocellular carcinoma or head and neck squamous cell carcinoma were enrolled in the trial. Before TCR sequencing, CD4+ and CD8+ T cells were separately sorted from peripheral blood. This record comes from a study of OX40 agonist ivuxolimab in advanced cancers. For the wider study: The costimulatory receptor OX40 (CD134) was targeted by ivuxolimab, a fully human IgG2 agonistic monoclonal antibody. Intravenous ivuxolimab was administered to patients every 2 weeks at six dose levels: 0.01, 0.1, 0.3, 1.5, 3 and 10 mg/kg. Of the approximately 50 dose-escalation patients, hepatocellular carcinoma was present in around 19, melanoma in approximately 15, renal cell carcinoma in 9 and head and neck cancer in 9. The dose-escalation cohort was 82.7% male with a mean age of approximately 60 years, ranging from roughly 23 to 85. Prior anti-PD-1, anti-PD-L1 or anti-CTLA-4 therapy was permitted, and checkpoint inhibitors had been received by roughly 42% of dose-escalation patients. Partial responses were achieved by three dose-escalation patients, of whom one had hepatocellular carcinoma and two had cutaneous melanoma. The point of sequencing TCRbeta in the periphery was to test whether ivuxolimab changed TCR sequence diversity and drove clonal T-cell expansion. The monotherapy dose-escalation portion (N ≈ 57 patients) of the phase I ivuxolimab trial is reported in the paper. Broad study findings and their caveats: The antigen specificity of the peripheral T cells that underwent clonal expansion was not determined. In the 0.1-3.0 mg/kg groups, partial responders were among the patients with the lowest normalized peripheral clonal expansion, particularly in CD8+ T cells. Low levels of normalized T-cell clonal expansion were also seen in some patients who did not respond. After ivuxolimab, CD8+ T cells had more expanded clones than CD4+ T cells on average. Clonal expansion of both CD4+ and CD8+ blood T cells was observed from baseline to week 6 at doses 0.1 to 3.0 mg/kg.

Genomic DNA was isolated from the sorted cells so that the TCRbeta CDR3 region could be sequenced. The immunoSEQ Assay was used for sequencing of TCRbeta CDR3 regions. TCRdb's version of the immuneACCESS table is confined to in-frame rearrangements and falls short of the full clone set. An unresolved V gene accounts for under half of the shortfall where checked; the remainder is of unknown origin. Here the sample has approximately 17,000 clones; about 70% occur a single time. Around 15% of the sample lies in the top ten. This sample comprised CD4+ or CD8+ T cells sorted from blood, obtained in a trial of the OX40 agonist ivuxolimab. The source of this sequence is an adult with an advanced solid tumor such as melanoma, head and neck, liver or kidney cancer.

The DNA sequence is as follows: TGTGCCAGCAGCTTTGGGAATAACTATGGCTACACCTTC. Its coded protein is CASSFGNNYGYTF. The chain uses TRBV7-9 and TRBJ1-2; confidence is insufficient to name the D gene. V is shortened by 3 bases, J by 1 base, and the region joining them spans 6 bases. CDR1 and CDR2 are read off the germline V gene (reference sequence) as SEHNR and FQNEAQ. The CDR3 numbers 13 residues from cysteine through phenylalanine. This entry keeps only the CDR3 DNA: 39 bases, framed from base 1.